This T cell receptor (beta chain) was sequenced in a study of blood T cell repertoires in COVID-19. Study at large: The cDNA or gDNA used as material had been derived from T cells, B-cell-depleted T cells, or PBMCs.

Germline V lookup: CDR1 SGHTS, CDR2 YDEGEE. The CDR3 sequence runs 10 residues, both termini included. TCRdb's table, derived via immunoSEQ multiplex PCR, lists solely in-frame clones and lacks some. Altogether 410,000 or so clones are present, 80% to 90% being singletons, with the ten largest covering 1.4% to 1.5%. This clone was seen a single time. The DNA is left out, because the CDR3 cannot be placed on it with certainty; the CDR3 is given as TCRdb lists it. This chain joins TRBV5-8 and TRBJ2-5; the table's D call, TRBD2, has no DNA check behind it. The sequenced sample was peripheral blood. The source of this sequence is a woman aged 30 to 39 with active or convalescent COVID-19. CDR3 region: CASSVAAGNF.